A selection of T cell receptor beta chains follows, all from one sample in a study of blood T cell repertoires in COVID-19. Profiled with immunoSEQ multiplex PCR; TCRdb holds only in-frame clones, not every one. The table has a few hundred thousand clones, nearly 90% seen once. Sequenced material: peripheral blood. The source is a woman in her twenties or thirties with COVID-19, enrolled during active disease. CDR3s include the opening cysteine and the closing phenylalanine or tryptophan. Fields, in order: V gene, D gene, clone size, CDR3 length, J gene, CDR3 DNA, CDR3 protein. A D gene is named only where the DNA matches it firmly. Size is stated for part of the rows, as once, few or many counts, or as a class when the clone is expanded.

TRBV9	-	-	13	TRBJ1-5	TGTGCCAGCAGCCCCTCCCCAGGTCAGCCCCAGCATTTT	CASSPSPGQPQHF
TRBV28	-	-	13	TRBJ1-5	TGTGCCAGCAGTTTACCTCCTTCTGAGCCCCAGCATTTT	CASSLPPSEPQHF
TRBV7-9	-	once	13	TRBJ2-7	TGTGCCAGCAGAACCAGTGAGGGTTACGAGCAGTACTTC	CASRTSEGYEQYF
TRBV2	-	-	14	TRBJ1-2	TGTGCCAGCATCGGTTGGGGGCAGTCGAGGGGCTACACCTTC	CASIGWGQSRGYTF
TRBV6-5	TRBD2	-	15	TRBJ2-2	TGTGCCAGCAGCTTTCTAGCGGGACCAAGAGGGGAGCTGTTTTTT	CASSFLAGPRGELFF
TRBV19	-	-	13	TRBJ1-6	TGTGCCAGTAGTAGCGTGTATAATTCACCCCTCCACTTT	CASSSVYNSPLHF
TRBV5-8	-	-	14	TRBJ2-1	TGTGCCAGCAGTAGGTCGGTAGGAGATCCTGAGCAGTTCTTC	CASSRSVGDPEQFF
TRBV6-5	-	-	12	TRBJ1-2	TGTGCCAGCACCACGGTGCGGTATGGCTACACCTTC	CASTTVRYGYTF
TRBV27	-	-	14	TRBJ1-6	TGTGCCAGCAGTTCCATGACAGGTGGATCACCCCTCCACTTT	CASSSMTGGSPLHF
TRBV7-6	-	-	17	TRBJ1-1	TGTGCCAGCAGCTTAGGGCCCGGAGGGGCTAGGGACACTGAAGCTTTCTTT	CASSLGPGGARDTEAFF
TRBV6-4	-	-	14	TRBJ2-2	TGTGCCAGCAGTAGTACAGCGAACACCGGGGAGCTGTTTTTT	CASSSTANTGELFF
TRBV13	-	-	13	TRBJ2-7	TGTGCCAGCAGCCATAGGGGCACCTTTGAGCAGTACTTC	CASSHRGTFEQYF
TRBV9	-	-	14	TRBJ1-1	TGTGCCAGCAGCGTAGCACAGATGAACACTGAAGCTTTCTTT	CASSVAQMNTEAFF
TRBV19	-	-	13	TRBJ1-5	TGTGCCAGTAGTCTCAGGGGCAATCAGCCCCAGCATTTT	CASSLRGNQPQHF
TRBV11-2	-	-	13	TRBJ2-7	TGTGCCAGCAGCGAAGATACCCAGGGGGAGCAGTACTTC	CASSEDTQGEQYF
TRBV19	-	-	17	TRBJ1-5	TGTGCCAGTAGTTCCGCCCCCTGGTCAGGGGTACCTCAGCCCCAGCATTTT	CASSSAPWSGVPQPQHF
TRBV7-3	-	-	15	TRBJ2-5	TGTGCCAGCAGCCTAAGGTCAGGGGCCGGGGAGACCCAGTACTTC	CASSLRSGAGETQYF
TRBV5-1	TRBD1	-	14	TRBJ1-1	TGCGCCAGCAACCCCGCAGGGACAGACACTGAAGCTTTCTTT	CASNPAGTDTEAFF
TRBV10-1	TRBD2	-	15	TRBJ2-2	TGCGCCAGCAGTGAGGCCGGCGGGGGGGGCGGGGAGCTGTTTTTT	CASSEAGGGGGELFF
TRBV30	TRBD1	-	15	TRBJ1-1	TGTGCCCGGAAGGACAGGGGGCCGGGGAACACTGAAGCTTTCTTT	CARKDRGPGNTEAFF
TRBV30	-	-	16	TRBJ2-3	TGTGCCTGGAGTGTACACAGGGCGGTTAGCACAGATACGCAGTATTTT	CAWSVHRAVSTDTQYF
TRBV4-2	TRBD1	-	14	TRBJ1-3	TGTGCCAGCAGCTGGACAGGGCCAGGAAACACCATATATTTT	CASSWTGPGNTIYF
TRBV3-1/TRBV3-2	TRBD2	-	15	TRBJ2-1	TGTGCCAGCAGCCTAGGGACTAGCGGGGGAAATGAGCAGTTCTTC	CASSLGTSGGNEQFF
TRBV5-4	-	-	12	TRBJ1-1	TGTGCCAGCAGCTTCGGGGGGACTGAAGCTTTCTTT	CASSFGGTEAFF
TRBV4-3	-	-	18	TRBJ1-6	TGCGCCAGCAGCCAAGGTGAGGGCAGCAGCTCCTATAATTCACCCCTCCACTTT	CASSQGEGSSSYNSPLHF
TRBV6-2/TRBV6-3	TRBD2	few	16	TRBJ2-5	TGTGCCAGCAGTTCCCCGGGACTAGCGGTAGAAGAGACCCAGTACTTC	CASSSPGLAVEETQYF
TRBV25-1	-	-	16	TRBJ2-2	TGTGCCAGCAGTGCGCCAGGGTCGGCTTTGGCCGAGGAGCTGTTTTTT	CASSAPGSALAEELFF
TRBV5-3	TRBD1	-	20	TRBJ1-6	TGTGCCAGAAGCGTGCGGGAGGGGACAGGGGCACTAAGCGGAAATTCACCCCTCCACTTT	CARSVREGTGALSGNSPLHF
TRBV6-6	-	-	15	TRBJ1-1	TGTGCCAGCACCCAGTTCGGGGGGCAGCTCACTGAAGCTTTCTTT	CASTQFGGQLTEAFF
TRBV7-8	-	-	16	TRBJ2-3	TGTGCCAGCAGCTTAGGAGGGGGGGCTAAAACAGATACGCAGTATTTT	CASSLGGGAKTDTQYF
TRBV6-6	-	-	16	TRBJ2-7	TGTGCCAGCAGTTACTCTCAGAGACACCCTTCCTACGAGCAGTACTTC	CASSYSQRHPSYEQYF
TRBV2	-	-	11	TRBJ1-1	TGTGCCAGCAGTACCGCAGCTGAAGCTTTCTTT	CASSTAAEAFF
TRBV13	-	-	14	TRBJ1-1	TGTGCCAGCAGTAGTGAGGGGGAAGGGACTGAAGCTTTCTTT	CASSSEGEGTEAFF
TRBV6-1	-	-	17	TRBJ2-7	TGTGCCAGCAGTGAGGTCCCCGGAGGGGAGGTCAACTACGAGCAGTACTTC	CASSEVPGGEVNYEQYF
TRBV11-2	-	-	16	TRBJ2-3	TGTGCCAGCAGCAAACGTGGCGGTTATTATCGTGATACGCAGTATTTT	CASSKRGGYYRDTQYF
TRBV4-2	TRBD1	-	16	TRBJ2-7	TGTGCCAGCAGCCAAGTGAATACAGGGGGCCCCTACGAGCAGTACTTC	CASSQVNTGGPYEQYF
TRBV4-1	-	-	16	TRBJ2-1	TGCGCCAGCAGCCGAGAGGTCCCACAGGTGTTGGGTGAGCAGTTCTTC	CASSREVPQVLGEQFF
TRBV6-2/TRBV6-3	TRBD1	-	16	TRBJ2-3	TGTGCCAGCAGTTACTACGGCAGGGGGCGGACAGATACGCAGTATTTT	CASSYYGRGRTDTQYF
TRBV5-4	TRBD2	once	14	TRBJ2-5	TGTGCCAGCGCACTAGCGGGGGGGCCGGAGACCCAGTACTTC	CASALAGGPETQYF
TRBV18	-	-	12	TRBJ2-3	TGTGCCAGCTCACTAACTACAGATACGCAGTATTTT	CASSLTTDTQYF
TRBV12-3/TRBV12-4	TRBD1	-	13	TRBJ2-3	TGTGCCAGCACGGCAGGGGGTCCAGATACGCAGTATTTT	CASTAGGPDTQYF
TRBV11-2	-	few	14	TRBJ2-7	TGTGCCAGCAGCTTAGGGCAGGGCCCCTACGAGCAGTACTTC	CASSLGQGPYEQYF
TRBV7-2	TRBD2	-	14	TRBJ2-2	TGTGCCAGCAGCCTTAGCGGGGGGGCAGGGGAGCTGTTTTTT	CASSLSGGAGELFF
TRBV30	TRBD1	-	15	TRBJ1-4	TGTGCCTGGAGTGGGGGACAGGCAACTAATGAAAAACTGTTTTTT	CAWSGGQATNEKLFF
TRBV30	-	-	13	TRBJ1-4	TGTGCCTGGACAGGGTTCCTGGGCGAAAAACTGTTTTTT	CAWTGFLGEKLFF
TRBV5-1	-	-	15	TRBJ1-4	TGCGCCAGCAGCTTGTCTCACAGGGTGGAGGAAAAACTGTTTTTT	CASSLSHRVEEKLFF
TRBV6-5	-	-	15	TRBJ2-2	TGTGCCAGCAGTTACTTCGGGGGGAACACCGGGGAGCTGTTTTTT	CASSYFGGNTGELFF